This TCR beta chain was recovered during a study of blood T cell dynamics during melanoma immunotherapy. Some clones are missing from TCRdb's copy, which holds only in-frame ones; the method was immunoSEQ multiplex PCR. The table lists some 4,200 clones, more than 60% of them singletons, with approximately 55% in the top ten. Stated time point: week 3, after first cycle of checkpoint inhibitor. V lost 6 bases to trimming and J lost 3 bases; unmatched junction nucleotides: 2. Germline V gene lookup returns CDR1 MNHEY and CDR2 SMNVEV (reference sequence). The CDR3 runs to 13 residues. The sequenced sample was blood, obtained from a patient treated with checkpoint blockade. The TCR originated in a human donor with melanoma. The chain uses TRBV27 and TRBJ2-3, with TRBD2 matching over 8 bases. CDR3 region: CASRREGTDTQYF. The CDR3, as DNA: TGTGCCAGCAGACGGGAGGGTACAGATACGCAGTATTTT.